This T cell receptor beta chain was found in a study of control samples from healthy donors and cancer patients. Germline V gene lookup returns CDR1 WSHSY and CDR2 SAAADI. Trimming removed 7 bases from V and 3 bases from J, with 31 bases in between. The CDR3 sequence is 19 residues long. The method was immunoSEQ multiplex PCR; TCRdb's version includes in-frame clones alone and lacks a portion of them. The data show under 150,000 clones, with approximately 89% seen just once and 6.5% to 9.5% held by the top ten. The chain carries TRBV10-2 and TRBJ2-7; possible D gene TRBD1, 6 bases. The specimen was PBMCs. The TCR sequence derives from a middle-aged man with head and neck cancer. The DNA for the CDR3 is TGCGCCAGCACCGACCTCGGGCAGGGGCTATCCCCTGTTATCTACGAGCAGTACTTC. Its translation: CASTDLGQGLSPVIYEQYF.